Each of the 2 T cell receptor beta chains below was sequenced from the same sample in a study of shared clonotypes between healthy human individuals. Sequencing was performed with immunoSEQ multiplex PCR; in TCRdb, only in-frame clones are kept and a portion is missing. The profile shows about 2.1 million clones, just under 95% of them singletons. Naive-designated CD8 cells lacked CD45RO, were positively enriched for CCR7, and omitted terminally differentiated effector memory CD45RA+ cells. The sequencing sample was made of naive CD8+ T cells from PBMCs. All receptors come from a man in his late teens or twenties in good health. Some clones in this sample may be carry-over from other donors' samples.

Only one count was recorded for this clone. The gene calls are TRBV7-3 and TRBJ2-3, with TRBD2 identical over 12 bases. Trimming at V came to 5 bases and at J to 6 bases, leaving 9 bases not matched to a gene. Looked up from germline, CDR1 is SGHTA and CDR2 is FQGTGA. The CDR3 spans 16 residues. This CDR3 reads CASSLLAGGGVDTQYF. The CDR3 DNA sequence: TGTGCCAGCAGCCTACTAGCGGGAGGTGGGGTGGATACGCAGTATTTT.

This clone occurred a few times. The chain uses TRBV29-1 and TRBJ1-1; maybe TRBD1 (5 bases). The CDR3 spans 15 residues. CDR1 and CDR2 from the germline V gene are SQVTM and ANQGSEA. V lost 4 bases and J 3 bases, leaving 18 bases between the germline ends. DNA for the CDR3: TGCAGCGTTGGCGGAGGGGATCGGATGGACACTGAAGCTTTCTTT. As protein: CSVGGGDRMDTEAFF.